The TCR beta chain under discussion was sequenced for a study of T cell responses to AZD1222 COVID-19 vaccine. Germline CDR1 and CDR2: LNHNV and YYDKDF (reference sequence). The CDR3 has 12 amino acids. The germline V and J ends were trimmed by 5 bases and 6 bases, with 11 bases remaining between them. Details on this clone: As yet, its antigen is unknown.

General study points: Clonal diversity was possibly underestimated, and white British individuals and females predominated among donors. Baseline seropositives among AZD1222 recipients totaled only 5 to 7. Of spike-specific TCRs, nearly half reportedly target regions left unmutated in variants. Repertoires were obtained only post-peak T cell response.

Assay used: immunoSEQ multiplex PCR; TCRdb lists only in-frame clones, some missing. The sample yields 99,000 or so clones, around 89% seen once. This clonotype was obtained from an adult in good health. This chain joins TRBV15 and TRBJ2-7; D uncertain. The sample here was peripheral blood, taken on day 0 of AZD1222 vaccination. CDR3 region: CATSGRLSEQYF. In DNA, the CDR3 is TGTGCCACCAGCGGACGACTGTCCGAGCAGTACTTC.